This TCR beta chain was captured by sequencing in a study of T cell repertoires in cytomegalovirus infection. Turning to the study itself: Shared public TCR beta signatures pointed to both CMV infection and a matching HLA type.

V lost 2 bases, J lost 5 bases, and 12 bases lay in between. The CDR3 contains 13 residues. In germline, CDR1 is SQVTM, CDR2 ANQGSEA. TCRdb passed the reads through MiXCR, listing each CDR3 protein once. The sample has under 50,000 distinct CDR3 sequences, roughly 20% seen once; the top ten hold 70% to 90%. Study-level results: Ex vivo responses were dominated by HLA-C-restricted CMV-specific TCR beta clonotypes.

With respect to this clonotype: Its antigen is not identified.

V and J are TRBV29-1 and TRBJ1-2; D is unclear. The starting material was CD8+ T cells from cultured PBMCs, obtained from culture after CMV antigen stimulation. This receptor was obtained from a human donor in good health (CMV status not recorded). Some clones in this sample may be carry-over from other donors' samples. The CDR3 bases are TGCAGCGTTGAACGAGGTGAGCTATATGGCTACACCTTC. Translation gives CSVERGELYGYTF.